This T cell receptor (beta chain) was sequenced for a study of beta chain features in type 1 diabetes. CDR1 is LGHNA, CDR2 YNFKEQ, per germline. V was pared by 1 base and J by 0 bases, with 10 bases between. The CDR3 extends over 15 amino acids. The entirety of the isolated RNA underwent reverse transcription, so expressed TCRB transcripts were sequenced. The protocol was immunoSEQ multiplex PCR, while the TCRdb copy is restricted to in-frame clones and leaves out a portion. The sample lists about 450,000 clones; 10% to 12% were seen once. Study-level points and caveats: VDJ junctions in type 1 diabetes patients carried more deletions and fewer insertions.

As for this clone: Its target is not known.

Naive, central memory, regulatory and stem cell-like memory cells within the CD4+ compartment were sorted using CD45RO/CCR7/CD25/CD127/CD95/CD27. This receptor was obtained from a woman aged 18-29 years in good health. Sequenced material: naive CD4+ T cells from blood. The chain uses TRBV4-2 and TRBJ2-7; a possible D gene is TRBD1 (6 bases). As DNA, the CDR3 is TGTGCCAGCAGCCAAGGCCAGGGACACTCCTACGAGCAGTACTTC. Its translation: CASSQGQGHSYEQYF.